One and the same sample provided the 19 T cell receptor beta chains below, sequenced in a study of blood T cell repertoires in COVID-19. Measured with immunoSEQ multiplex PCR; TCRdb has only the in-frame clones, and not every one. The repertoire holds more than 95,000 clones, with about 86% as singletons. The sequenced sample consisted of peripheral blood. These receptors came from a woman aged 60 to 75 in a cohort sampled during active or convalescent COVID-19.

The chain employs TRBV6-6 and TRBJ1-3; D is unresolved. In germline, CDR1 is MNHNY, CDR2 SVGAGI (reference sequence). The CDR3 sequence is 13 residues long. V was trimmed by 8 bases and J by 4 bases, leaving 12 bases between them. CDR3 sequence reads: CASVGSMGNTIYF. CDR3 sequence (DNA): TGTGCCAGCGTGGGGAGTATGGGAAACACCATATATTTT.

This clone was detected only once. This sequence joins TRBV5-1 and TRBJ2-3; D might be TRBD2 (5 bases). The CDR3 has 12 residues. Germline lookup yields CDR1 SGHRS and CDR2 YFSETQ. V lost 0 bases and J lost 6, with 5 bases in between. The CDR3 nucleotides are TGCGCCAGCAGCTTGGGCGGGGATACGCAGTATTTT. Amino acids: CASSLGGDTQYF.

The chain uses TRBV6-4 and TRBJ2-1; 11 positions match TRBD2. CDR3 length: 14 residues. From germline, CDR1 is MRHNA and CDR2 SNTAGT. V lost 8 bases to trimming and J lost 5 bases; unmatched junction nucleotides: 5. The CDR3 region is CASRRLAGNNEQFF. The CDR3 DNA sequence: TGTGCCAGCCGAAGACTAGCGGGAAACAATGAGCAGTTCTTC.

The chain has TRBV6-2 or TRBV6-3 and TRBJ2-7; D may be TRBD2 (6 bases). The CDR3 has 17 amino acids. Germline values: CDR1 MNHEY, CDR2 SVGEGT. Trimming left V 4 bases short and J 0 bases short, with 19 bases between. As DNA, the CDR3 is TGTGCCAGCAGTTGGGTGCCCGGGACTCCTGCCTCCTACGAGCAGTACTTC. Its protein is CASSWVPGTPASYEQYF.

V gene TRBV2 combines with J gene TRBJ1-2; D is unclear. This CDR3 has 13 residues. From germline, CDR1 is SNHLY and CDR2 FYNNEI. V gave up 2 bases and J gave up 8 bases, with 12 bases separating them. The CDR3 reads CASSEILRGGYTF. The CDR3 nucleotides read TGTGCCAGCAGTGAAATTCTACGCGGGGGCTACACCTTC.

The chain is built from TRBV10-3 and TRBJ1-3, with a weak D call TRBD1 (6 bases). CDR3 length: 14 residues. The germline V gene has CDR1 ENHRY and CDR2 SYGVKD. With 7 bases removed from V and 0 bases from J, the gap between germline ends came to 10 bases. CDR3 nucleotide sequence: TGTGCCATCACCCTGGACAGCTCTGGAAACACCATATATTTT. This sequence encodes CAITLDSSGNTIYF.

The rearrangement links TRBV18 to TRBJ2-3; the match to TRBD2 covers 7 bases. Trimming removed 2 bases from V and 4 bases from J; junction bases left unmatched: 9. This CDR3 is 16 amino acids long. Germline lookup yields CDR1 KGHSH and CDR2 LQKENI. The CDR3 coding sequence is TGTGCCAGCTCACCAATCGTCCGCGGGAGAGCAGATACGCAGTATTTT. It translates to CASSPIVRGRADTQYF.

The rearrangement joins TRBV5-4 to TRBJ1-1; possibly TRBD1 for D (6 bases). V gave up 4 bases and J gave up 5 bases, with 18 bases separating them. The CDR3 covers 15 residues. Germline V gene sequence: CDR1 SGHNT, CDR2 YYREEE (reference sequence). CDR3 coding DNA: TGTGCCAGCAGCCCAGGCGGGGGCATTGGTACTGAAGCTTTCTTT. Amino acid sequence: CASSPGGGIGTEAFF.

The J gene is TRBJ2-1, the V gene TRBV5-1, with 8 bases identical to TRBD2. CDR1 SGHRS and CDR2 YFSETQ come from the germline V gene. Trimming at V came to 0 bases and at J to 4 bases, leaving 6 bases not matched to a gene. There are 16 residues in the CDR3. Here the CDR3 reads CASSLAASGYYNEQFF. CDR3 coding DNA: TGCGCCAGCAGCTTGGCGGCTAGCGGGTATTACAATGAGCAGTTCTTC. Together with reference TRBV5-1 and TRBJ2-1, the CDR3 gives the full variable domain: KAGVTQTPRYLIKTRGQQVTLSCSPISGHRSVSWYQQTPGQGLQFLFEYFSETQRNKGNFPGRFSGRQFSNSRSEMNVSTLELGDSALYLCASSLAASGYYNEQFFGPGTRLTVL.

The chain employs TRBV7-9 and TRBJ1-2; D gene uncertain. The CDR3 consists of 15 residues. V dropped 1 base and J dropped 8 bases, with 17 bases sitting between them. CDR1 SEHNR and CDR2 FQNEAQ come from the germline V gene (reference sequence). Here the CDR3 reads CASSLDLTVTGGYTF. The CDR3 DNA reads as TGTGCCAGCAGCTTAGACCTCACAGTGACGGGAGGCTACACCTTC. Combining the CDR3 with reference TRBV7-9 and TRBJ1-2 gives the whole variable domain DTGVSQNPRHKITKRGQNVTFRCDPISEHNRLYWYRQTLGQGPEFLTYFQNEAQLEKSRLLSDRFSAERPKGSFSTLEIQRTEQGDSAMYLCASSLDLTVTGGYTFGSGTRLTVV.

The chain couples TRBV19 to TRBJ2-2, with D hard to call. The CDR3 extends over 14 amino acids. Germline V gives CDR1 LNHDA, CDR2 SQIVND (reference sequence). V was clipped by 2 bases and J by 3 bases, with 7 bases between them. For the CDR3, the DNA is TGTGCCAGTAGTATATCCGGTTACACCGGGGAGCTGTTTTTT. Translating gives CASSISGYTGELFF.

This clone was counted once. The chain couples TRBV6-5 to TRBJ2-5; 7 bases are shared with TRBD2. Unmatched junction bases numbered 6, after V lost 6 bases and J lost 5 bases. CDR1 and CDR2 (germline): MNHEY, SVGAGI. This CDR3 comprises 13 residues. The CDR3 DNA follows: TGTGCCAGCAGACGCCAGGGAGGGGAGACCCAGTACTTC. It is translated as CASRRQGGETQYF.

The chain joins TRBV28 to TRBJ2-3, with D tentatively TRBD1 (5 bases). Per germline, CDR1 MDHEN and CDR2 SYDVKM. The V end lost 7 bases, the J end lost 5 bases, and 16 bases lay between the germline ends. The length of the CDR3 is 14 residues. CDR3 in DNA: TGTGCCAGCATTCCCAGGGTCCCGGTAGATACGCAGTATTTT. Translating gives CASIPRVPVDTQYF.

The chain uses TRBV19 and TRBJ1-1; 8 bases are shared with TRBD1. CDR1 and CDR2 (germline): LNHDA, SQIVND (reference sequence). Losses at the gene ends were 3 bases for V and 4 bases for J; bases not matched to a gene: 1. The CDR3 is 13 residues long. The CDR3 nucleotides are TGTGCCAGTAGTATGACAGGGGTCACTGAAGCTTTCTTT. Encoded protein: CASSMTGVTEAFF.

The chain recombines TRBV2 with TRBJ1-1, with TRBD1 matching over 9 bases. The CDR3 sequence is 14 residues long. Germline V lookup: CDR1 SNHLY, CDR2 FYNNEI. Losses at the gene ends were 5 bases for V and 1 base for J; bases not matched to a gene: 2. The CDR3 region has the DNA TGTGCCAGCAGTCTGGACAGGGGGAACACTGAAGCTTTCTTT. Translation gives CASSLDRGNTEAFF.

V and J are TRBV3-1 (or the pseudogene TRBV3-2) and TRBJ2-1; 11 bases fit TRBD2. J was trimmed by 8 bases and V by 4 bases; bases with no gene match: 10. CDR3 size: 16 residues. The germline gives CDR1 LGHDT, CDR2 YNNKEL (reference sequence). CDR3 nucleotide sequence: TGTGCCAGCAGCCCGCCCTTAGCGGGAGGGCACTATGAGCAGTTCTTC. Translating it yields CASSPPLAGGHYEQFF.

This chain uses TRBV6-5 with TRBJ2-3; weak D call: TRBD1 (5 bases). The CDR3 has 14 residues. V was trimmed by 6 bases and J by 3 bases, leaving 13 bases between them. Germline CDR1 is MNHEY and CDR2 is SVGAGI. In nucleotides, the CDR3 is TGTGCCAGCAGACAGGTCCTGGGAACAGATACGCAGTATTTT. Translation: CASRQVLGTDTQYF.

The rearrangement joins TRBV28 to TRBJ2-7, with TRBD1 matching 12 bases. The CDR3 covers 15 residues. The junction had 4 bases not matched to a gene; V was cut back by 1 base and J by 6 bases. Germline CDR1 is MDHEN and CDR2 is SYDVKM. CDR3 region: CASSLSGTGGVEQYF. CDR3 bases: TGTGCCAGCAGTTTATCCGGGACAGGGGGCGTCGAGCAGTACTTC.

A few counts support this clone. The CDR3 DNA reads as TGTGCCAGCAGCTTAAGCAAGGGGGTGTTCACCGGGGAGCTGTTTTTT. Translating gives CASSLSKGVFTGELFF. The genes are TRBV7-9 and TRBJ2-2; tentatively, D is TRBD1 (6 bases). V was clipped by 2 bases and J by 4 bases, with 14 bases between them. Germline V CDR1 and CDR2: SEHNR, FQNEAQ (reference sequence). The CDR3 length is 16 residues.